This TCR beta chain was captured by sequencing in a study of blood T cell repertoires in COVID-19. Overall study: The United States, Italy and Spain were the sources of the acute and convalescent COVID-19 samples.

Germline lookup yields CDR1 SNHLY and CDR2 FYNNEI. The CDR3 extends over 16 amino acids. This table comes from immunoSEQ multiplex PCR, and its TCRdb copy is limited to in-frame clones, with some not included. The sample includes 85,000 to 120,000 clones, 87% of them seen just once. Regarding this clone: An end of the junction does not agree with germline; a read error may underlie this.

This clonotype was sampled from a man in his forties or fifties with active COVID-19. What was sequenced was peripheral blood. This sequence joins TRBV2 and TRBJ1-2; a possible D gene is TRBD1 (6 bases). The CDR3 protein is CASTEQGGAGIYGYTF. CDR3 DNA sequence: TGTGCCAGCACTGAACAGGGTGGAGCGGGGATCTATGGCTACACCTTC.